The 24 T cell receptor beta chains listed next were all sequenced from one sample in a study of T cells in narcolepsy. TCRdb keeps only in-frame clones here, not all; method: immunoSEQ multiplex PCR. The repertoire consists of approximately 25,000 clones, with around 74% occurring once and the leading ten covering roughly 6.6%. Sequencing input: memory (CD45RA-) CD4+ T cells from blood. All receptors derive from a human donor in good health.

The chain has TRBV5-6 and TRBJ2-5; D unresolved. Germline V CDR1 and CDR2: SGHDT, YYEEEE. V gave up 2 bases and J gave up 2 bases, with 7 bases separating them. CDR3 length: 13 amino acids. The CDR3 is CASSFSEQETQYF. The CDR3 DNA reads as TGTGCCAGCAGCTTCTCCGAACAAGAGACCCAGTACTTC.

This rearrangement joins TRBV7-3 to TRBJ1-3, with TRBD1 as a possible D gene (5 bases). V was pared by 5 bases and J by 3 bases, with 14 bases between. There are 15 residues in the CDR3. From germline, CDR1 is SGHTA and CDR2 FQGTGA. DNA of the CDR3: TGTGCCAGCAGCCCCACGGGGGGAGGTGGAAACACCATATATTTT. Translated, it gives CASSPTGGGGNTIYF.

This chain connects TRBV10-3 to TRBJ1-1; D perhaps matches TRBD1 (5 bases). From germline, CDR1 is ENHRY and CDR2 SYGVKD. V lost 11 bases, J lost 3 bases, and 16 bases lay in between. The CDR3 loop spans 13 amino acids. The CDR3 DNA reads as TGTGCCTCGGGACGGGGTGAAGACACTGAAGCTTTCTTT. Protein sequence: CASGRGEDTEAFF.

J is TRBJ1-1 and V is TRBV7-3; D is undetermined. Germline lookup yields CDR1 SGHTA and CDR2 FQGTGA. The CDR3 spans 13 residues. With 0 bases removed from V and 5 bases from J, the gap between germline ends came to 7 bases. The CDR3 sequence is CASSLTSRTEAFF. CDR3 DNA sequence: TGTGCCAGCAGCTTAACCAGTAGAACTGAAGCTTTCTTT.

V gene TRBV14 combines with J gene TRBJ2-7; 7 bases are a match to TRBD1. This CDR3 comprises 13 residues. V lost 8 bases and J lost 2; bases outside the gene matches: 6. From germline, CDR1 is SGHDN and CDR2 FVKESK. The CDR3 here is CASARQGAYEQYF. The CDR3 DNA follows: TGTGCCAGCGCCAGACAGGGAGCCTACGAGCAGTACTTC.

CDR3 DNA: TGTGCCAGCTCACCACCTGCAGGGCTAAATGAGCAGTTCTTC. Its protein is CASSPPAGLNEQFF. The rearrangement links TRBV18 to TRBJ2-1; tentative D call: TRBD1 (5 bases). Deletions cut 0 bases from V and 7 bases from J, with 10 bases between. The CDR3 spans 14 residues. Germline loops: CDR1 KGHSH, CDR2 LQKENI. Full variable domain (remainder filled in from reference TRBV18 and TRBJ2-1): NAGVMQNPRHLVRRRGQEARLRCSPMKGHSHVYWYRQLPEEGLKFMVYLQKENIIDESGMPKERFSAEFPKEGPSILRIQQVVRGDSAAYFCASSPPAGLNEQFFGPGTRLTVL.

A remark on this clone: The same CDR3 is also encoded by other DNA sequences in this sample. The rearrangement links TRBV4-1 to TRBJ2-1, with TRBD2 matching 8 bases. Germline CDR1 MGHRA, CDR2 YSYEKL. The CDR3 sequence is 14 residues long. Trimming removed 8 bases from V and 2 bases from J; junction bases left unmatched: 5. CDR3 DNA sequence: TGCGCCAGCGCCCGGGGGGGTCCCTACAATGAGCAGTTCTTC. Protein: CASARGGPYNEQFF.

The CDR3 here is CASSLGGYAKNIQYF. CDR3 nucleotide sequence: TGTGCCAGCAGCTTAGGGGGGTATGCCAAAAACATTCAGTACTTC. The gene calls are TRBV7-2 and TRBJ2-4, with D perhaps assigned TRBD1 or TRBD2 (5 bases each). The CDR3 is made up of 15 amino acids. Per the germline V gene, CDR1 is SGHTA and CDR2 is FQGNSA. Trimming cost V 1 base and J 1 base, with 8 bases left between them.

The rearrangement uses TRBV14 and TRBJ2-3; 7 positions agree with TRBD1. This CDR3 spans 14 amino acids. Looked up from germline, CDR1 is SGHDN and CDR2 is FVKESK. V dropped 7 bases and J dropped 0; count of bases not matched to a gene: 4. CDR3 in DNA: TGTGCCAGCAATAGGGGGCGCAGCACAGATACGCAGTATTTT. This translates into CASNRGRSTDTQYF.

The V and J genes are TRBV28 and TRBJ1-1; TRBD1 agrees at 7 bases. From germline, CDR1 is MDHEN and CDR2 SYDVKM. This CDR3 contains 14 residues. V was pared by 7 bases and J by 4 bases, with 9 bases of the junction left unmatched. The CDR3 DNA follows: TGTGCCAGCACAGGAGGGGGCACGATCACTGAAGCTTTCTTT. It encodes CASTGGGTITEAFF.

V is TRBV7-2 and J is TRBJ2-1; D unclear. The CDR3 runs 11 residues. Trimming shortened V by 3 bases and J by 10 bases, and 7 bases separated the two germline ends. CDR1 is SGHTA and CDR2 is FQGNSA in the germline V gene. In nucleotides, the CDR3 is TGTGCCAGCAGCTTCTTAGGGGAGCAGTTCTTC. Protein: CASSFLGEQFF.

The V and J genes are TRBV28 and TRBJ2-7, with TRBD1 matching 9 bases. CDR3 size: 16 residues. Germline assignment: CDR1 MDHEN and CDR2 SYDVKM. Trimming cost V 8 bases and J 1 base; bases outside gene matches: 12. CDR3 region: CASPPAEGQGSYEQYF. The CDR3 bases are TGTGCCAGCCCCCCGGCCGAGGGACAGGGATCCTACGAGCAGTACTTC. Looking up the rest from reference TRBV28 and TRBJ2-7 gives the full variable domain: DVKVTQSSRYLVKRTGEKVFLECVQDMDHENMFWYRQDPGLGLRLIYFSYDVKMKEKGDIPEGYSVSREKKERFSLILESASTNQTSMYLCASPPAEGQGSYEQYFGPGTRLTVT.

V gene TRBV6-5 combines with J gene TRBJ2-7; D may be TRBD2 (5 bases). Trimming took 5 bases from V and 2 from J, leaving 13 bases between them. The length of the CDR3 is 14 residues. Germline V gene lookup returns CDR1 MNHEY and CDR2 SVGAGI. CDR3 sequence reads: CASSLGDKTYEQYF. DNA for the CDR3: TGTGCCAGCAGTCTCGGGGATAAAACCTACGAGCAGTACTTC.

The chain uses TRBV2 and TRBJ2-7, with TRBD2 matching over 8 bases. The CDR3 runs 15 residues. The V and J ends lost 6 bases and 6 bases, in that order; junction bases with no gene match: 13. Germline CDR1 SNHLY, CDR2 FYNNEI. CDR3 in DNA: TGTGCCAGCAGGCCCCTCCTAGCGGGTGGGGGCGAGCAGTACTTC. Translated, it gives CASRPLLAGGGEQYF.

V and J are TRBV9 and TRBJ2-7; maybe TRBD2 (6 bases). Germline V gene lookup returns CDR1 SGDLS and CDR2 YYNGEE. The CDR3 has 15 amino acids. V gave up 4 bases and J gave up 6 bases, with 20 bases separating them. The DNA of the CDR3 is TGTGCCAGCAGCCTTAGCCAGCGAGGGGACTCCGAGCAGTACTTC. It yields the protein CASSLSQRGDSEQYF.

The chain couples TRBV6-5 to TRBJ2-3; no reliable D call. V lost 2 bases, J lost 1 base, and 10 bases lay in between. The CDR3 runs 15 residues. Germline V gene data show CDR1 as MNHEY and CDR2 as SVGAGI. CDR3 sequence (DNA): TGTGCCAGCAGTTACCCTAAGAGAGGCACAGATACGCAGTATTTT. Translated: CASSYPKRGTDTQYF.

This rearrangement joins TRBV5-1 to TRBJ1-1; 7 nucleotides agree with TRBD1. The CDR3 covers 15 residues. V gave up 1 base and J gave up 2 bases; unmatched junction bases: 5. The V gene's germline CDR1 is SGHRS and CDR2 YFSETQ. The CDR3 DNA sequence: TGCGCCAGCAGCTTGACAGGGGTTACAAACACTGAAGCTTTCTTT. Its protein is CASSLTGVTNTEAFF.

This clone occurred a few times. The chain has TRBV4-2 and TRBJ1-5; D remains ambiguous. The germline V gene encodes CDR1 LGHNA and CDR2 YNFKEQ. The germline V and J ends were trimmed by 5 bases and 0 bases, with 14 bases remaining between them. The CDR3 totals 16 residues. The DNA of the CDR3 is TGTGCCAGCAGCAGGAGTACTGCAAATAGCAATCAGCCCCAGCATTTT. It codes for CASSRSTANSNQPQHF.

The chain is built from TRBV5-6 and TRBJ1-2, with 10 nucleotides matching TRBD1. This CDR3 is built from 16 residues. Germline CDR1 is SGHDT and CDR2 is YYEEEE. Germline trimming cut 1 base from V and 2 bases from J; bases unmatched to any gene: 5. The CDR3 loop reads CASSLPGQGWNYGYTF. DNA of the CDR3: TGTGCCAGCAGCTTGCCGGGACAGGGGTGGAACTATGGCTACACCTTC.

The chain links TRBV5-6 to TRBJ2-5; TRBD1 aligns across 8 bases. V lost 4 bases to trimming and J lost 0 bases; unmatched junction nucleotides: 8. The V gene's germline CDR1 is SGHDT and CDR2 YYEEEE. The CDR3 length is 16 residues. The CDR3 loop is CASSKWTGWYQETQYF. The CDR3 DNA reads TGTGCCAGCAGCAAATGGACAGGGTGGTACCAAGAGACCCAGTACTTC.

This sequence joins TRBV2 and TRBJ2-3; maybe TRBD2 (5 bases). The CDR3 has 13 residues. Germline V gives CDR1 SNHLY, CDR2 FYNNEI. Trimming pared 7 bases from V and 2 bases from J, leaving 10 bases between. The CDR3 coding sequence is TGTGCCAGCACGAGCGGCCTCACAGATACGCAGTATTTT. It is translated as CASTSGLTDTQYF.

The V and J genes are TRBV28 and TRBJ1-5; D is perhaps TRBD1 (5 bases). The CDR3 loop spans 13 amino acids. V was cut by 5 bases and J by 12 bases, with 17 bases left in between. Germline values: CDR1 MDHEN, CDR2 SYDVKM. CDR3 sequence: CASSPDSTRHQHF. The CDR3 nucleotides are TGTGCCAGCAGTCCTGACAGCACCCGGCACCAGCATTTT.

This clone was counted between two and nine times. This chain joins TRBV10-3 and TRBJ2-7; no definite D call. CDR3 length: 14 amino acids. Germline-derived CDR1 and CDR2 are ENHRY and SYGVKD. With 4 bases removed from V and 0 bases from J, the gap between germline ends came to 10 bases. CDR3 DNA sequence: TGTGCCATCAGTGCCTTAGGCCGCTCCTACGAGCAGTACTTC. Its protein is CAISALGRSYEQYF.

The J gene is TRBJ2-3, the V gene TRBV14, with 9 bases identical to TRBD2. The CDR3 spans 13 residues. Germline assignment: CDR1 SGHDN and CDR2 FVKESK. The V segment lost 4 bases and the J segment 15 bases; nucleotides outside the gene matches: 11. CDR3 protein: CASSLEVGTSLYF. CDR3 DNA sequence: TGTGCCAGCAGCCTCGAGGTCGGGACTAGCTTATATTTT. Filled out from reference TRBV14 and TRBJ2-3, the complete variable domain reads EAGVTQFPSHSVIEKGQTVTLRCDPISGHDNLYWYRRVMGKEIKFLLHFVKESKQDESGMPNNRFLAERTGGTYSTLKVQPAELEDSGVYFCASSLEVGTSLYFGPGTRLTVL.